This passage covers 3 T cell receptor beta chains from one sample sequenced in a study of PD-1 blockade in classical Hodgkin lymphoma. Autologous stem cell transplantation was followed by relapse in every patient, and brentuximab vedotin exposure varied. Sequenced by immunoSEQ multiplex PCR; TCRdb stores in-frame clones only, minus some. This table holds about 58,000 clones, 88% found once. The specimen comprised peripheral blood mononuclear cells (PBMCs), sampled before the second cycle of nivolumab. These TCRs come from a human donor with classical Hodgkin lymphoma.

CDR3 in DNA: TGTGCCAGCAGTGCCACCCGGACAGGCAACTATAATTCACCCCTCCACTTT. Translating gives CASSATRTGNYNSPLHF. This chain uses TRBV27 with TRBJ1-6; 7 bases agree with TRBD1. The CDR3 is 17 amino acids. The junction had 10 bases not matched to a gene; V was cut back by 5 bases and J by 3 bases. Germline CDR1 and CDR2: MNHEY and SMNVEV (reference sequence).

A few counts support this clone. CDR3 sequence reads: CASSGGNYGYTF. The CDR3 DNA follows: TGTGCCAGCAGCGGGGGTAACTATGGCTACACCTTC. The V and J genes are TRBV7-9 and TRBJ1-2, with D possibly being TRBD1 (5 bases). Trimming shortened V by 5 bases and J by 1 base, and 5 bases separated the two germline ends. CDR1 and CDR2 from the germline V gene are SEHNR and FQNEAQ (reference sequence). The CDR3 runs to 12 residues.

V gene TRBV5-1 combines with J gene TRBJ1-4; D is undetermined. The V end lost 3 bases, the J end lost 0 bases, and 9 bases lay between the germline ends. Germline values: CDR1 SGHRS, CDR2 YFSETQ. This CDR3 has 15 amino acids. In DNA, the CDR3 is TGCGCCAGCAGCTCCCTAGGATCAACTAATGAAAAACTGTTTTTT. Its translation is CASSSLGSTNEKLFF.